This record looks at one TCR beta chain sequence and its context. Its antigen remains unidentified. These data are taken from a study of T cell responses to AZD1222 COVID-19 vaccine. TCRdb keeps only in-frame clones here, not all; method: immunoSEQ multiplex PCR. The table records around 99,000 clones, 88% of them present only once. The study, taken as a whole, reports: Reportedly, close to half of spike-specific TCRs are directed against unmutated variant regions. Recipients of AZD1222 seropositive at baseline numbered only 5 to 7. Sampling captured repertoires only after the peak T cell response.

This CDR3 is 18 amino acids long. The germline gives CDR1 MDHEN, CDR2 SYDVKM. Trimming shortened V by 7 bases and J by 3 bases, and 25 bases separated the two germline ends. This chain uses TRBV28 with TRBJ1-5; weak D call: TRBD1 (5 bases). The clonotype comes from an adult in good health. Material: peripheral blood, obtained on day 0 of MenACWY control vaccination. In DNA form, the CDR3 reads TGTGCCAGCACCGTTTACCCTACACTCGGGGGACCCAATCAGCCCCAGCATTTT. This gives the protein CASTVYPTLGGPNQPQHF.